This record looks at one T cell receptor (beta chain) sequence and its context. The data originate from a study of T cell responses to AZD1222 COVID-19 vaccine. From germline, CDR1 is LNHDA and CDR2 SQIVND (reference sequence). The CDR3 sequence is 15 residues long. Trimming cost V 4 bases and J 0 bases, with 7 bases left between them. Assay: immunoSEQ multiplex PCR; the TCRdb copy retains only in-frame clones and omits some. The profile shows over 100,000 clones, approximately 91% of them singletons. J is TRBJ2-6 and V is TRBV19, with D uncertain. The clonotype originates from an adult who received the AZD1222 COVID-19 vaccine. The sample in question was peripheral blood, obtained 28 days after the second AZD1222 dose. The CDR3 coding sequence is TGTGCCAGTAGTACGTACGGCTCTGGGGCCAACGTCCTGACTTTC. Amino acids: CASSTYGSGANVLTF. Supplemented by reference TRBV19 and TRBJ2-6, the full variable domain reads DGGITQSPKYLFRKEGQNVTLSCEQNLNHDAMYWYRQDPGQGLRLIYYSQIVNDFQKGDIAEGYSVSREKKESFPLTVTSAQKNPTAFYLCASSTYGSGANVLTFGAGSRLTVL.